The 24 T cell receptor beta chains listed next were all sequenced from one sample in a study of blood T cell repertoires in COVID-19. Repertoires were generated with immunoSEQ multiplex PCR, while TCRdb's copy carries only in-frame clones and drops some. The table records about 310,000 clones, about 90% of them present only once. Sequencing used peripheral blood. Every receptor here comes from a woman in her 40s with COVID-19, enrolled during active disease.

J is TRBJ2-7 and V is TRBV12-5, with 12 bases matching TRBD2. V lost 0 bases, J lost 5 bases, and 11 bases stayed unmatched. In germline, CDR1 is LGHNT, CDR2 FRNRAP. The CDR3 extends over 18 amino acids. The DNA of the CDR3 is TGTGCTAGTGGTTTGGTTATTACGACTAGCGGGAGTTCCCACGAGCAGTACTTC. Amino acid sequence: CASGLVITTSGSSHEQYF.

This sequence joins TRBV20-1 and TRBJ1-1; tentatively, D is TRBD1 (6 bases). V was clipped by 4 bases and J by 11 bases, with 14 bases between them. Germline V CDR1 and CDR2: DFQATT, SNEGSKA (reference sequence). This CDR3 has 11 amino acids. The CDR3 DNA follows: TGCAGTGCTAAAGGACAGCGGAAGGCTTTCTTT. Encoded protein: CSAKGQRKAFF.

To note about this clone: Additional DNA sequences in this sample encode the identical CDR3. The chain is built from TRBV5-1 and TRBJ1-4; 8 bases are a match to TRBD1. There are 14 residues in the CDR3. Germline V gene lookup returns CDR1 SGHRS and CDR2 YFSETQ. V gave up 6 bases and J gave up 5 bases; unmatched junction bases: 6. The CDR3 reads CASTLGQGNEKLFF. CDR3 nucleotides: TGCGCCAGCACACTTGGACAGGGCAATGAAAAACTGTTTTTT.

V and J are TRBV7-2 and TRBJ2-2, with 7 bases identical to TRBD2. Trimming cost V 3 bases and J 1 base; bases outside gene matches: 2. Per the germline V gene, CDR1 is SGHTA and CDR2 is FQGNSA. This CDR3 has 15 residues. The CDR3, as DNA: TGTGCCAGCAGCTTCCGCGGGGGGAACACCGGGGAGCTGTTTTTT. The encoded protein is CASSFRGGNTGELFF.

The chain uses TRBV28 and TRBJ1-1; no clear D gene. The CDR3 has 12 amino acids. The germline V gene has CDR1 MDHEN and CDR2 SYDVKM. Trimming took off 6 bases at V and 5 bases at J, with 10 bases between the two ends. The CDR3 bases are TGTGCCAGCAGCCCCTGGAGGACTGAAGCTTTCTTT. The encoded protein is CASSPWRTEAFF.

This chain links TRBV7-9 with TRBJ1-3; a weak D match, TRBD1 (5 bases). Trimming removed 2 bases at V and 3 bases at J, with 11 bases between. Germline assignment: CDR1 SEHNR and CDR2 FQNEAQ (reference sequence). The CDR3 sequence is 15 residues long. CDR3 sequence (DNA): TGTGCCAGCAGCTTATCCGGGGGGTTTGGAAACACCATATATTTT. This translates into CASSLSGGFGNTIYF. The whole variable domain, remainder taken from reference TRBV7-9 and TRBJ1-3, is DTGVSQNPRHKITKRGQNVTFRCDPISEHNRLYWYRQTLGQGPEFLTYFQNEAQLEKSRLLSDRFSAERPKGSFSTLEIQRTEQGDSAMYLCASSLSGGFGNTIYFGEGSWLTVV.

The sample holds one count of this clone. The chain combines TRBV6-2 or TRBV6-3 with TRBJ1-2; perhaps TRBD1 as D (6 bases). CDR3 size: 14 residues. The V gene lost 5 bases and the J gene lost 7 bases, with 17 bases spanning the gap. Germline V gives CDR1 MNHEY, CDR2 SVGEGT. CDR3 amino acids: CASSAQGPLGGYTF. The CDR3 DNA reads as TGTGCCAGCAGTGCTCAGGGGCCCCTGGGTGGCTACACCTTC.

Only a few counts were recorded for this clone. This sequence joins TRBV20-1 and TRBJ1-1; no clear D gene. CDR3 length equals 11 residues. Per germline, CDR1 DFQATT and CDR2 SNEGSKA (reference sequence). Between the trimmed V and J ends, which lost 5 bases and 3 bases, there was a span of 7 bases. CDR3 nucleotide sequence: TGCAGTGCTGATGAGCACACTGAAGCTTTCTTT. Its translation is CSADEHTEAFF.

The J gene is TRBJ2-7, the V gene TRBV30, with 11 nucleotides matching TRBD2. Germline CDR1 reads GTSNPN; CDR2 reads SVGIG (reference sequence). This CDR3 has 15 amino acids. V shed 2 bases, J shed 4 bases, and the junction held 7 bases outside the gene matches. CDR3 DNA: TGTGCCTGGAGTCCACTAGCGGGAGTCGGATACGAGCAGTACTTC. As protein: CAWSPLAGVGYEQYF.

The chain uses TRBV28 and TRBJ1-6; D might be TRBD1 (5 bases). Germline V lookup: CDR1 MDHEN, CDR2 SYDVKM. CDR3 length equals 16 residues. Trimming cost V 6 bases and J 1 base, with 13 bases left between them. The CDR3 is CASRPVGTSYNSPLHF. Written as DNA, the CDR3 is TGTGCCAGCAGACCCGTAGGGACTTCCTATAATTCACCCCTCCACTTT.

This clone was seen a single time. This chain links TRBV5-5 with TRBJ2-5; unclear D gene. The CDR3 runs 14 residues. Germline-derived CDR1 and CDR2 are SGHKS and YYEKEE (reference sequence). V was pared by 0 bases and J by 0 bases, with 6 bases between. The CDR3 spells CASSLVPYQETQYF. The CDR3 DNA follows: TGTGCCAGCAGCTTGGTCCCCTACCAAGAGACCCAGTACTTC.

This chain uses TRBV7-3 with TRBJ2-1, with D unresolved. This CDR3 contains 15 residues. Between the trimmed V and J ends, which lost 0 bases and 7 bases, there was a span of 13 bases. Per the germline V gene, CDR1 is SGHTA and CDR2 is FQGTGA. This CDR3 is CASSLTSALRNEQFF. CDR3 nucleotides: TGTGCCAGCAGCTTAACTTCTGCTCTACGGAATGAGCAGTTCTTC.

This clone is a singleton in its sample. The chain joins TRBV30 to TRBJ1-5, with D unclear. From germline, CDR1 is GTSNPN and CDR2 SVGIG (reference sequence). CDR3 length: 14 amino acids. Trimming removed 1 base at V and 1 base at J, with 8 bases between. The CDR3: CAWSGGGSNQPQHF. As DNA, the CDR3 is TGTGCCTGGAGTGGTGGAGGGAGCAATCAGCCCCAGCATTTT. The whole variable domain, remainder taken from reference TRBV30 and TRBJ1-5, is SQTIHQWPATLVQPVGSPLSLECTVEGTSNPNLYWYRQAAGRGLQLLFYSVGIGQISSEVPQNLSASRPQDRQFILSSKKLLLSDSGFYLCAWSGGGSNQPQHFGDGTRLSIL.

The CDR3 sequence is CAIKQGAVTDTQYF. CDR3 DNA sequence: TGTGCCATCAAGCAGGGGGCAGTCACAGATACGCAGTATTTT. The chain has TRBV10-3 and TRBJ2-3; TRBD1 agrees at 8 bases. The ends lost 7 bases at V and 2 bases at J; junction bases unmatched: 5. The CDR3 sequence is 14 residues long. Germline values: CDR1 ENHRY, CDR2 SYGVKD.

The chain has TRBV9 and TRBJ1-1; D gene ambiguous. The CDR3 length is 16 residues. With 4 bases removed from V and 5 bases from J, the gap between germline ends came to 21 bases. The germline CDR1 and CDR2 sequences are SGDLS and YYNGEE. The CDR3 loop is CASSSKSGPRGTEAFF. The CDR3 bases are TGTGCCAGCAGCTCCAAAAGCGGGCCCCGTGGAACTGAAGCTTTCTTT.

The CDR3 loop reads CASSLVSGADEQFF. For the CDR3, the DNA is TGCGCCAGCAGCTTGGTCTCAGGGGCCGATGAGCAGTTCTTC. The chain has TRBV5-1 and TRBJ2-1; perhaps TRBD1 as D (6 bases). The V end was cut by 0 bases, the J end by 8 bases, with 12 bases between. The CDR3 length is 14 residues. Germline V gene lookup returns CDR1 SGHRS and CDR2 YFSETQ.

The chain recombines TRBV28 with TRBJ1-2; 8 bases are a match to TRBD1. This CDR3 has 17 amino acids. CDR1 is MDHEN and CDR2 is SYDVKM in the germline V gene. The V and J ends lost 6 bases and 7 bases, in that order; junction bases with no gene match: 19. The CDR3 protein is CASSPPDRALTSRGYTF. The CDR3 coding sequence is TGTGCCAGCAGCCCCCCGGACAGGGCCCTTACCTCCCGTGGCTACACCTTC.

This chain joins TRBV5-6 and TRBJ2-3; D unclear. This CDR3 contains 14 residues. Trimming took 0 bases from V and 0 from J, leaving 5 bases between them. Looked up from germline, CDR1 is SGHDT and CDR2 is YYEEEE. The CDR3 is CASSLAPSTDTQYF. The CDR3, as DNA: TGTGCCAGCAGCTTGGCCCCTAGCACAGATACGCAGTATTTT.

The chain couples TRBV7-3 to TRBJ1-3, with a weak D call TRBD1 (5 bases). Per germline, CDR1 SGHTA and CDR2 FQGTGA. CDR3 size: 16 residues. V was shortened by 4 bases and J by 2 bases, with 15 bases between the two germline ends. CDR3 DNA sequence: TGTGCCAGCAGCTCCTCGGGGGGTTCTACTGGAAACACCATATATTTT. This gives the protein CASSSSGGSTGNTIYF.

The V gene is TRBV28, the J gene TRBJ1-2; D may be TRBD1 (5 bases). This CDR3 is built from 16 residues. CDR1 and CDR2 (germline): MDHEN, SYDVKM. Between the trimmed V and J ends, which lost 6 bases and 0 bases, there was a span of 17 bases. The CDR3: CASSPIDRTANYGYTF. Written as DNA, the CDR3 is TGTGCCAGCAGCCCCATAGACAGAACAGCTAACTATGGCTACACCTTC.

This clone occurred once. This chain connects TRBV9 to TRBJ2-1; TRBD2 agrees at 7 bases. The junction had 6 bases not matched to a gene; V was cut back by 1 base and J by 2 bases. Germline V gene sequence: CDR1 SGDLS, CDR2 YYNGEE. This CDR3 has 16 residues. The CDR3 DNA follows: TGTGCCAGCAGCGTACGGGGACTAAACACCTACAATGAGCAGTTCTTC. This codes for CASSVRGLNTYNEQFF. The full variable domain, rest sourced from reference TRBV9 and TRBJ2-1, is DSGVTQTPKHLITATGQRVTLRCSPRSGDLSVYWYQQSLDQGLQFLIQYYNGEERAKGNILERFSAQQFPDLHSELNLSSLELGDSALYFCASSVRGLNTYNEQFFGPGTRLTVL.

The rearrangement joins TRBV9 to TRBJ2-5; 11 positions match TRBD2. CDR1 and CDR2 from the germline V gene are SGDLS and YYNGEE. This CDR3 is built from 17 residues. V shed 0 bases and J 5 bases; nucleotides not matched to a gene: 9. In DNA, the CDR3 is TGTGCCAGCAGCGTAGGATCTAGCGGGGGGAACGAGGAGACCCAGTACTTC. Protein sequence: CASSVGSSGGNEETQYF.

The CDR3 region is CASSYSPKRYTF. The CDR3 DNA sequence: TGTGCCAGCAGTTACAGCCCTAAACGCTACACCTTC. The V gene is TRBV6-6, the J gene TRBJ1-2, with D hard to call. Germline CDR1 is MNHNY and CDR2 is SVGAGI (reference sequence). The V end lost 2 bases, the J end lost 9 bases, and 10 bases lay between the germline ends. The CDR3 is 12 amino acids.

The V and J genes are TRBV30 and TRBJ1-1; D is unclear. V was cut by 5 bases and J by 4 bases, with 14 bases left in between. Germline V gene lookup returns CDR1 GTSNPN and CDR2 SVGIG (reference sequence). The CDR3 is 13 amino acids. CDR3 region: CAWSNMAGTEAFF. CDR3 coding DNA: TGTGCCTGGTCAAACATGGCGGGCACTGAAGCTTTCTTT.